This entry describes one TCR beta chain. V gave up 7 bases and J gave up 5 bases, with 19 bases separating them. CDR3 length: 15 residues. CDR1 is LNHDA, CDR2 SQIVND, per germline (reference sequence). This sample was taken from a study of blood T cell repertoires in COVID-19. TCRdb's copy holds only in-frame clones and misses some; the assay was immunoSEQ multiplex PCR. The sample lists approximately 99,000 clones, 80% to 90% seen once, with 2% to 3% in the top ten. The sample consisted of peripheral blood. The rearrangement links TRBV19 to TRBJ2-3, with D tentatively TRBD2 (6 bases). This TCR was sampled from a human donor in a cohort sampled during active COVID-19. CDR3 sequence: CASTAPGLALDTQYF. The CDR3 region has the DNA TGTGCCAGTACCGCGCCGGGACTTGCTCTAGATACGCAGTATTTT.